The clone carrying this T cell receptor beta chain has just a few counts. Its matching antigen is unknown. V lost 3 bases and J 1 base, leaving 12 bases between the germline ends. The CDR3 sequence is 16 residues long. From germline, CDR1 is SGHVS and CDR2 FQNEAQ. This sample stems from a study of blood T cells in healthy people across ages. The use of a sample-barcoded 5' primer and a J-beta primer mix characterized a second PCR of 7 to 11 cycles. Each cDNA molecule received a tag from a template-switch adaptor that had 12 random nucleotides. A single record per CDR3 protein comes from TCRdb applying MiXCR to the 5' RACE reads. The table has 800,000 to 950,000 distinct CDR3 sequences, almost 30% seen once. Overall study findings and caveats: Donor CMV infection status was unknown, possibly confounding age-related changes in expanded clonotypes.

The data also belong to a second study, concerning T cells of mothers and their children. Turning to that study: Barcodes for each sample and 2-4 random nucleotides were added by the M1S primer used in the second PCR.

This TCR was recovered from a woman aged 40-49 years in good health. Sequencing was done on a sample of blood. V and J are TRBV7-8 and TRBJ1-4, with TRBD1 as a possible D gene (5 bases). CDR3 sequence (DNA): TGTGCCAGCAGCTTCCTCCAGGGTCTAACTAATGAAAAACTGTTTTTT. It translates to CASSFLQGLTNEKLFF.